Included here is one TCR beta chain sequence, with context. Uncontrolled infection, other autoimmune disease, pregnancy or lactation excluded patients. The data are from a study of T cells in Graves' hyperthyroidism and ophthalmopathy. Overall study: Peripheral blood was taken when the disease was first diagnosed, before any treatment began.

There were TCR beta CDR3 regions amplified from RNA transcripts. The TCR CDR3 was amplified in a first-round RT-PCR using the HTBI primer set. TCRdb itself ran the multiplex PCR reads through MiXCR, one entry per CDR3 protein. The sample consists of about 590,000 distinct CDR3 sequences, less than 20% of them appearing once. Sequencing input: blood. The TCR originated in a woman aged 25 to 39 with Graves' hyperthyroidism.

The CDR3 here is CAWKAFGLAGGYNEQFF. CDR3 in DNA: TGTGCCTGGAAGGCCTTCGGACTAGCGGGAGGCTACAATGAGCAGTTCTTC. J is TRBJ2-1 and V is TRBV30, with 14 bases identical to TRBD2. In germline, CDR1 is GTSNPN, CDR2 SVGIG (reference sequence). J lost 3 bases, V lost 4 bases, and 8 bases had no gene match. The CDR3 is 17 amino acids. Supplemented by reference TRBV30 and TRBJ2-1, the full variable domain reads SQTIHQWPATLVQPVGSPLSLECTVEGTSNPNLYWYRQAAGRGLQLLFYSVGIGQISSEVPQNLSASRPQDRQFILSSKKLLLSDSGFYLCAWKAFGLAGGYNEQFFGPGTRLTVL.